The 20 T cell receptor beta chains given below trace back to one sample, sequenced in a study of blood T cell repertoires in COVID-19. Sequencing was performed with immunoSEQ multiplex PCR; in TCRdb, only in-frame clones are kept and a portion is missing. The table records more than 250,000 clones, more than 70% of them present only once. The source material was peripheral blood. These receptors were taken from a woman in her forties or fifties with acute or convalescent COVID-19.

The V and J genes are TRBV12-3 or TRBV12-4 and TRBJ2-3, with TRBD1 matching over 7 bases. This CDR3 is 13 amino acids long. V was pared by 6 bases and J by 8 bases, with 8 bases of the junction left unmatched. This CDR3 is CASSTDRAGTQYF. The CDR3 nucleotides read TGTGCCAGCAGCACCGACAGGGCTGGTACGCAGTATTTT.

The chain is built from TRBV5-1 and TRBJ1-3; 9 bases map to TRBD1. The trim removed 3 bases at V and 1 base at J, leaving 2 bases unmatched. Per the germline V gene, CDR1 is SGHRS and CDR2 is YFSETQ. This CDR3 is built from 15 residues. The CDR3 coding sequence is TGCGCCAGCAGCTCGGGACAGGGATCTGGAAACACCATATATTTT. This translates into CASSSGQGSGNTIYF.

This clone was counted a single time. The identical CDR3 is also encoded by other nucleotide sequences in the sample. The chain combines TRBV9 with TRBJ2-1; weak D call: TRBD2 (5 bases). V shed 0 bases and J shed 0 bases, with 7 bases lying between them. The CDR3 is 15 amino acids. Germline V CDR1 and CDR2: SGDLS, YYNGEE. The CDR3 nucleotides are TGTGCCAGCAGCGTAGGGGCGGGCTCCTACAATGAGCAGTTCTTC. It codes for CASSVGAGSYNEQFF.

This chain links TRBV5-5 with TRBJ1-2; D is undetermined. CDR3 length: 16 residues. The ends were cut back, 3 bases at V and 3 bases at J, with 18 bases in the middle. Germline CDR1 reads SGHKS; CDR2 reads YYEKEE (reference sequence). The CDR3 DNA reads TGTGCCAGCAGCTATCTGACAACCACGCCGGACTATGGCTACACCTTC. Protein: CASSYLTTTPDYGYTF.

The genes are TRBV7-9 and TRBJ1-1; maybe TRBD1 (6 bases). The CDR3 sequence is 14 residues long. Per the germline V gene, CDR1 is SEHNR and CDR2 is FQNEAQ (reference sequence). Trimming cost V 1 base and J 4 bases, with 10 bases left between them. The CDR3 reads CASSLVVRGTEAFF. The CDR3 nucleotides are TGTGCCAGCAGCTTAGTTGTCAGGGGCACTGAAGCTTTCTTT.

The chain links TRBV19 to TRBJ2-5; 7 nucleotides match TRBD1. V lost 3 bases to trimming and J lost 5 bases; unmatched junction nucleotides: 6. CDR1 is LNHDA and CDR2 is SQIVND in the germline V gene (reference sequence). This CDR3 contains 14 residues. The CDR3 region is CASSIVSQGETQYF. DNA for the CDR3: TGTGCCAGTAGTATTGTTTCACAGGGGGAGACCCAGTACTTC. The whole variable domain, remainder taken from reference TRBV19 and TRBJ2-5, is DGGITQSPKYLFRKEGQNVTLSCEQNLNHDAMYWYRQDPGQGLRLIYYSQIVNDFQKGDIAEGYSVSREKKESFPLTVTSAQKNPTAFYLCASSIVSQGETQYFGPGTRLLVL.

This clone was counted only a few times. The chain couples TRBV28 to TRBJ1-6; 7 bases match TRBD1. The trim removed 6 bases at V and 6 bases at J, leaving 11 bases unmatched. This CDR3 is built from 16 residues. The germline CDR1 and CDR2 sequences are MDHEN and SYDVKM. The CDR3 sequence is CASSRDRVIGNSPLHF. The CDR3 region has the DNA TGTGCCAGCAGCCGCGACAGGGTCATTGGTAATTCACCCCTCCACTTT.

This chain links TRBV5-1 with TRBJ2-7; D possibly corresponds to TRBD2 (7 bases). CDR3 size: 12 residues. The germline V gene has CDR1 SGHRS and CDR2 YFSETQ. The V and J ends lost 7 bases and 7 bases respectively, with 15 bases between them. The DNA of the CDR3 is TGCGCCAGCCGGGGAGGGGGTAGTGAGCAGTACTTC. Translation gives CASRGGGSEQYF.

CDR3 residues: CSVEVPGLAKETQYF. DNA of the CDR3: TGCAGCGTTGAAGTTCCCGGACTAGCGAAAGAGACCCAGTACTTC. The chain uses TRBV29-1 and TRBJ2-5; 9 nucleotides agree with TRBD2. This CDR3 has 15 residues. Losses at the gene ends were 1 base for V and 3 bases for J; bases not matched to a gene: 6. Germline assignment: CDR1 SQVTM and CDR2 ANQGSEA.

V gene TRBV28 combines with J gene TRBJ2-6; TRBD1 might be the D (5 bases). CDR1 and CDR2 (germline): MDHEN, SYDVKM. This CDR3 has 16 amino acids. Trimming removed 4 bases from V and 0 bases from J, with 10 bases in between. In DNA, the CDR3 is TGTGCCAGCAGTTCCACCAGGGTCTCTGGGGCCAACGTCCTGACTTTC. Translation gives CASSSTRVSGANVLTF.

For the CDR3, the DNA is TGTGCCAGCAGCTTAGCGGAGGGCCGTTCCAATGAGCAGTTCTTC. This translates into CASSLAEGRSNEQFF. The rearrangement joins TRBV11-3 to TRBJ2-1; weak D call: TRBD2 (6 bases). Germline V CDR1 and CDR2: SGHNT, YENEEA. The CDR3 runs to 15 residues. V was pared by 1 base and J by 6 bases, with 13 bases between. Using reference TRBV11-3 and TRBJ2-1 for the parts outside the CDR3, the full variable domain is EAGVVQSPRYKIIEKKQPVAFWCNPISGHNTLYWYLQNLGQGPELLIRYENEEAVDDSQLPKDRFSAERLKGVDSTLKIQPAELGDSAVYLCASSLAEGRSNEQFFGPGTRLTVL.

The chain joins TRBV19 to TRBJ1-1; the match to TRBD1 covers 7 bases. V shed 3 bases, J shed 7 bases, and the junction held 20 bases outside the gene matches. The CDR3 length is 18 residues. From germline, CDR1 is LNHDA and CDR2 SQIVND (reference sequence). The CDR3 sequence is CASSMMTPRDSRKDEAFF. The CDR3 DNA follows: TGTGCCAGTAGTATGATGACGCCCCGGGACAGTAGGAAGGATGAAGCTTTCTTT.

The chain uses TRBV2 and TRBJ2-7; TRBD1 aligns across 10 bases. In germline, CDR1 is SNHLY, CDR2 FYNNEI. V gave up 6 bases and J gave up 4 bases; unmatched junction bases: 9. The length of the CDR3 is 15 residues. The CDR3 DNA follows: TGTGCCAGCAGGGTAGACAGGGGGCGCGGTTACGAGCAGTACTTC. Residues: CASRVDRGRGYEQYF.

This chain links TRBV27 with TRBJ1-4; maybe TRBD1 (5 bases). CDR3 length: 14 amino acids. Trimming shortened V by 3 bases and J by 8 bases, and 13 bases separated the two germline ends. CDR1 is MNHEY, CDR2 SMNVEV, per germline (reference sequence). CDR3 amino acids: CASSFGHPTEKLFF. DNA of the CDR3: TGTGCCAGCAGTTTCGGACATCCTACCGAAAAACTGTTTTTT.

This clone was counted only a few times. The genes are TRBV9 and TRBJ2-7; TRBD1 might be the D (8 bases). Per germline, CDR1 SGDLS and CDR2 YYNGEE. V was clipped by 4 bases and J by 5 bases, with 22 bases between them. CDR3 length equals 16 residues. Here the CDR3 reads CASSPRGRSGGHEQYF. The CDR3 bases are TGTGCCAGCAGCCCGCGGGGGCGGTCAGGGGGCCACGAGCAGTACTTC.

With regard to this clone: The same CDR3 can be traced to other DNA sequences in this sample. The genes are TRBV18 and TRBJ2-7; unclear D gene. V lost 0 bases, J lost 2 bases, and 5 bases lay in between. Germline CDR1 and CDR2: KGHSH and LQKENI. The CDR3 has 13 residues. The CDR3 here is CASSPPSTYEQYF. In nucleotides, the CDR3 is TGTGCCAGCTCACCACCGTCCACCTACGAGCAGTACTTC.

This rearrangement joins TRBV24-1 to TRBJ2-5; D is perhaps TRBD1 (5 bases). The germline V gene has CDR1 KGHDR and CDR2 SFDVKD. The CDR3 length is 16 residues. V lost 2 bases and J 0 bases, leaving 12 bases between the germline ends. As DNA, the CDR3 is TGTGCCACCAGTGATTCGGGCCAAGGGGACCAAGAGACCCAGTACTTC. This translates into CATSDSGQGDQETQYF.

The genes are TRBV9 and TRBJ2-5, with no clear D. This CDR3 is built from 15 residues. V lost 0 bases to trimming and J lost 1 base, with 10 bases between them. From germline, CDR1 is SGDLS and CDR2 YYNGEE. This CDR3 reads CASSVGGGPQETQYF. CDR3 nucleotide sequence: TGTGCCAGCAGCGTAGGAGGCGGTCCCCAAGAGACCCAGTACTTC.

The rearrangement links TRBV19 to TRBJ2-1; 7 positions agree with TRBD1. V was pared by 10 bases and J by 7 bases, with 22 bases of the junction left unmatched. Germline CDR1 is LNHDA and CDR2 is SQIVND (reference sequence). The length of the CDR3 is 17 residues. The CDR3 reads CATGQENTGLHGNEQFF. The CDR3 coding sequence is TGTGCCACCGGACAGGAAAATACGGGGTTACATGGGAATGAGCAGTTCTTC.

The rearrangement joins TRBV6-5 to TRBJ1-2, with 7 bases lining up with TRBD1. CDR1 MNHEY and CDR2 SVGAGI come from the germline V gene. J lost 8 bases, V lost 2 bases, and 5 bases had no gene match. The CDR3 consists of 13 residues. CDR3 sequence: CASSYPTGKGYTF. CDR3 DNA sequence: TGTGCCAGCAGTTACCCGACAGGGAAAGGCTACACCTTC.